Listed below are T cell receptor beta chains from one sample, sequenced in a study of T cells in Graves' hyperthyroidism and ophthalmopathy. TCRdb redid the calling of the multiplex PCR reads with MiXCR, one entry per CDR3 protein. The table includes some 510,000 distinct CDR3 sequences, around 45% detected once. Sequenced input: peripheral blood or thyroid tissue (not recorded which). The receptors were gathered from a woman younger than 30 with Graves' hyperthyroidism. The CDR3 runs from the conserved cysteine through the conserved F or W. Fields, in order: D gene, clone size, J gene, V gene, CDR3 protein, CDR3 DNA. The D gene is left open where the match is weak. The listing skips clone size in some rows; elsewhere it reads once, few, many or a size class.

- | many | TRBJ1-2 | TRBV2 | CASSERQGDGYTF | TGTGCCAGCAGTGAGAGGCAAGGTGATGGCTACACCTTC
- | - | TRBJ1-2 | TRBV7-9 | CASSLAQTTNYGYTF | TGTGCCAGCAGCTTAGCTCAGACCACTAACTATGGCTACACCTTC
- | - | TRBJ1-3 | TRBV20-1 | CSARGTRSSGNAIYF | TGCAGTGCTAGAGGCACCAGAAGCTCTGGAAACGCCATATATTTT
- | few | TRBJ1-1 | TRBV20-1 | CSARPIGEAFF | TGCAGTGCCAGACCGATCGGTGAAGCTTTCTTT
- | - | TRBJ2-2 | TRBV9 | CASSPNNGGTGELFF | TGTGCCAGCAGCCCCAATAACGGAGGCACCGGGGAGCTGTTTTTT
- | many | TRBJ2-7 | TRBV7-9 | CASSLVDSYEQYF | TGTGCCAGCAGCTTAGTCGACAGCTACGAGCAGTACTTC
- | - | TRBJ2-7 | TRBV7-9 | CASSSDQTRYEQYF | TGTGCCAGCAGCTCCGACCAGACACGCTACGAGCAGTACTTC
- | few | TRBJ1-5 | TRBV19 | CASRREGGSNQPQHF | TGTGCCAGTCGACGGGAGGGGGGGTCGAATCAGCCCCAGCATTTT
- | - | TRBJ1-2 | TRBV9 | CASDRTVIGGYTF | TGTGCCAGTGATCGGACAGTCATCGGTGGCTACACCTTC
- | - | TRBJ1-2 | TRBV10-3 | CATQGGGYTF | TGTGCCACCCAAGGAGGTGGCTACACCTTC
- | many | TRBJ1-3 | TRBV2 | CASGARNTIYF | TGTGCCAGCGGGGCCCGGAACACCATATATTTT
- | many | TRBJ1-5 | TRBV2 | CASSVWSGNQPQHF | TGTGCCAGCAGTGTGTGGTCAGGCAATCAGCCCCAGCATTTT
- | - | TRBJ1-5 | TRBV2 | CASSYTSSRAYSNQPQHF | TGTGCCAGCAGTTATACCTCGAGCAGGGCATATAGCAATCAGCCCCAGCATTTT
- | many | TRBJ2-2 | TRBV7-8 | CASSFSTNTGELFF | TGTGCCAGCAGCTTTTCCACGAACACCGGGGAGCTGTTTTTT
- | - | TRBJ2-7 | TRBV2 | CASSYGGGSSYEQYF | TGTGCCAGCAGTTACGGAGGGGGCTCTTCCTACGAGCAGTACTTC
- | many | TRBJ2-5 | TRBV7-9 | CASSSPLPPSRTETQYF | TGTGCCAGCAGCTCACCCCTACCCCCCAGCCGCACCGAGACCCAGTACTTC
TRBD2 | - | TRBJ2-5 | TRBV7-9 | CASSYSRLAGEQTQYF | TGTGCCAGCAGTTACAGTAGACTAGCGGGAGAGCAGACCCAGTACTTC
- | - | TRBJ1-1 | TRBV9 | CASSPPNAYGAAEAFF | TGTGCCAGCTCACCACCGAACGCGTACGGGGCCGCTGAAGCTTTCTTT
- | few | TRBJ2-7 | TRBV7-8 | CASSLELESVSGEQYF | TGTGCCAGCAGCTTAGAGCTGGAGAGCGTATCCGGCGAGCAGTACTTC
TRBD1 | - | TRBJ1-1 | TRBV7-3 | CASSQDRGRVAFF | TGCGCCAGCAGCCAAGACAGGGGGCGCGTAGCTTTCTTT
TRBD2 | - | TRBJ2-5 | TRBV7-2 | CASSFWPSGRVQETQYF | TGTGCCAGCAGCTTTTGGCCTAGCGGGAGGGTACAAGAGACCCAGTACTTC
- | - | TRBJ2-7 | TRBV7-9 | CASSQGLARPYEQYF | TGCGCCAGCAGCCAAGGTCTAGCAAGACCGTACGAGCAGTACTTC
- | - | TRBJ1-6 | TRBV2 | CASGPGQYNSPLHF | TGTGCTAGTGGCCCCGGACAGTATAATTCACCCCTCCACTTT
TRBD2 | - | TRBJ2-7 | TRBV25-1 | CASSEFTSADYEQYF | TGTGCCAGCAGTGAATTTACTAGCGCAGACTACGAGCAGTACTTC
- | - | TRBJ2-5 | TRBV4-2 | CASSQDRVGERETQYF | TGTGCCAGCAGCCAAGATCGGGTGGGGGAGAGGGAGACCCAGTACTTC
- | - | TRBJ2-2 | TRBV2 | CASRASWGTTGELFF | TGTGCCAGCAGGGCTAGTTGGGGGACCACCGGGGAGCTGTTTTTT
- | many | TRBJ1-2 | TRBV29-1 | CSVEDGEGSTF | TGCAGCGTTGAAGATGGTGAAGGTTCCACCTTC
- | - | TRBJ2-7 | TRBV25-1 | CASRHTRWYEQYF | TGTGCCAGCAGGCACACCAGGTGGTACGAGCAGTACTTC
TRBD1 | - | TRBJ1-4 | TRBV29-1 | CSVQRTGVDEKLFF | TGCAGCGTGCAACGGACAGGGGTGGATGAAAAACTGTTTTTT
TRBD2 | many | TRBJ2-3 | TRBV15 | CATRPDLAGAPYF | TGTGCCACCCGCCCTGACCTAGCGGGAGCTCCGTATTTT
TRBD2 | many | TRBJ2-7 | TRBV7-8 | CASSFPGTSGREQYF | TGTGCCAGCAGCTTTCCCGGGACTAGCGGGAGAGAGCAGTACTTC
- | - | TRBJ2-5 | TRBV25-1 | CASSQTPGQRNRETQYF | TGTGCCAGCAGCCAAACGCCGGGACAAAGGAATCGGGAGACCCAGTACTTC
- | - | TRBJ2-5 | TRBV5-1 | CASSLGSQKTQYF | TGCGCCAGCAGCTTGGGCAGCCAAAAGACCCAGTACTTC
- | few | TRBJ2-6 | TRBV7-8 | CASSYRVTGANVLTF | TGTGCCAGCAGTTACCGAGTGACTGGGGCCAACGTCCTGACTTTC
TRBD1 | - | TRBJ2-5 | TRBV20-1 | CSGVQGARQETQYF | TGCAGTGGAGTACAGGGGGCGAGACAAGAGACCCAGTACTTC
- | many | TRBJ1-1 | TRBV2 | CASRGTNTEAFF | TGTGCCAGCAGGGGGACGAACACTGAAGCTTTCTTT
- | many | TRBJ2-7 | TRBV25-1 | CASSEYGTYYEQYF | TGTGCCAGCAGTGAATATGGGACTTACTACGAGCAGTACTTC
- | - | TRBJ1-1 | TRBV7-9 | CASSQDPVGANTEAFF | TGTGCCAGCAGCCAAGACCCCGTAGGGGCTAACACTGAAGCTTTCTTT
- | few | TRBJ1-3 | TRBV20-1 | CSAHGGGAGNTIYF | TGCAGTGCACACGGCGGGGGCGCTGGAAACACCATATATTTT
- | - | TRBJ1-2 | TRBV2 | CASSEAGGGGCGYTF | TGTGCCAGCAGTGAAGCTGGAGGGGGGGGCTGTGGCTACACCTTC
- | - | TRBJ1-1 | TRBV7-9 | CASSAGLGDTEAFF | TGTGCCAGCAGCGCAGGTCTTGGGGACACTGAAGCTTTCTTT
TRBD1 | - | TRBJ2-7 | TRBV2 | CASSYSGQGNPYEQYF | TGTGCCAGCAGTTACTCCGGACAGGGGAACCCCTACGAGCAGTACTTC
- | - | TRBJ1-5 | TRBV9 | CASSQDMGTAQPQHF | TGTGCCAGCAGCCAAGATATGGGGACCGCTCAGCCCCAGCATTTT
TRBD2 | - | TRBJ2-5 | TRBV2 | CASSEVAGSQETQYF | TGTGCCAGCAGTGAGGTAGCGGGGTCCCAAGAGACCCAGTACTTC
- | many | TRBJ2-5 | TRBV7-9 | CASRLPGVETQYF | TGTGCCAGCAGACTTCCAGGGGTGGAGACCCAGTACTTC
- | few | TRBJ2-7 | TRBV2 | CASSEALQFSYEQYF | TGTGCCAGCAGTGAAGCGCTTCAGTTTTCCTACGAGCAGTACTTC
- | - | TRBJ2-2 | TRBV29-1 | CSAGGLRDLPSENTGELFF | TGCAGCGCTGGGGGCCTCCGGGACTTGCCTAGCGAGAACACCGGGGAGCTGTTTTTT
TRBD1 | - | TRBJ1-5 | TRBV2 | CASSLNRGFNQPQHF | TGTGCCAGCAGTCTCAACAGGGGATTCAATCAGCCCCAGCATTTT
TRBD1 | - | TRBJ2-5 | TRBV19 | CASMTGTTQQETQYF | TGTGCCAGTATGACAGGGACCACCCAACAAGAGACCCAGTACTTC
- | - | TRBJ2-6 | TRBV7-2 | CASSVDPGANVLTF | TGTGCCAGCAGCGTAGACCCGGGGGCCAACGTCCTGACTTTC
TRBD1 | - | TRBJ1-5 | TRBV2 | CASAAGGGGNQPQHF | TGTGCCAGCGCCGCGGGAGGGGGCGGCAATCAGCCCCAGCATTTT
- | - | TRBJ1-5 | TRBV6-5 | CASSTSTNQPQHF | TGTGCCAGCAGTACCTCGACCAATCAGCCCCAGCATTTT
- | - | TRBJ1-4 | TRBV2 | CARRLTGEKLFF | TGTGCTAGGCGCTTAACGGGTGAAAAACTGTTTTTT
- | - | TRBJ2-5 | TRBV7-2 | CASSQEWGGPETQYF | TGCGCCAGCAGCCAAGAATGGGGAGGCCCAGAGACCCAGTACTTC
- | once | TRBJ1-4 | TRBV12-3/TRBV12-4 | CASSQKTGASNEKLFF | TGTGCCAGCAGCCAAAAAACCGGGGCTTCTAATGAAAAACTGTTTTTT
- | many | TRBJ2-2 | TRBV15 | CATSRDEYTGELFF | TGTGCCACCAGCAGAGATGAGTACACCGGGGAGCTGTTTTTT
TRBD1 | - | TRBJ2-7 | TRBV20-1 | CSARDPGDRGYEQYF | TGCAGTGCTAGAGATCCGGGAGACAGGGGCTACGAGCAGTACTTC
- | - | TRBJ1-4 | TRBV5-1 | CASSLEGPPNEKLFF | TGCGCCAGCAGCTTGGAGGGGCCGCCTAATGAAAAACTGTTTTTT
- | - | TRBJ1-2 | TRBV15 | CATSRGRTDYGYTF | TGTGCCACCAGCAGAGGGCGAACAGACTATGGCTACACCTTC